This TCR beta chain was retrieved from a study of cytomegalovirus exposure and HLA in healthy donors. The PCR made use of 60 Vbeta and 13 Jbeta primers. Assay: immunoSEQ multiplex PCR; the TCRdb copy retains only in-frame clones and omits some. The table shows fewer than 200,000 clones, with roughly 84% occurring only once. Comment on this clone: Its antigen is unknown.

Study-wide results and limits: Immune exposure information available was restricted to CMV serostatus. HLA-A and HLA-B allele assignments for most subjects were reportedly predicted accurately using TCR beta sequences.

The sample comprised PBMCs. This clonotype was obtained from a man in his late teens or twenties in good health and CMV-seropositive.

The CDR3 loop is CASRDPRRGTNEKLFF. Written as DNA, the CDR3 is TGTGCCAGTCGCGACCCTCGGAGAGGGACTAATGAAAAACTGTTTTTT. The genes are TRBV19 and TRBJ1-4; D gene ambiguous. This CDR3 comprises 16 residues. Germline V lookup: CDR1 LNHDA, CDR2 SQIVND (reference sequence). V was cut by 8 bases and J by 2 bases, with 18 bases left in between.